What follows are 29 T cell receptor beta chains derived from one specimen sequenced in a study of PD-1 blockade in classical Hodgkin lymphoma (dated by TCRdb to about 2020). The library was generated by the immunoSEQ multiplex PCR assay. Imported from immuneACCESS, the table was reduced by TCRdb to in-frame sequences with V and J called. These copies leave out some clones; in studies compared against another copy, an unresolved V gene accounts for under half, and the cause of the remainder is not known. The sample records 30,000 or so clones, 90% to 95% of which are singletons. Of the sample, 2% to 2.5% is held by the ten largest clones. Read against the paper, the sample's time point label means: newly diagnosed, previously untreated cHL patient sample. Sample: peripheral blood mononuclear cells (PBMCs). All receptors come from a human donor with classical Hodgkin lymphoma.

The rearrangement joins TRBV13 to TRBJ2-3, with 7 bases that match TRBD1. CDR1 and CDR2 from the germline V gene are PRHDT and FYEKMQ (reference sequence). Trimming at V came to 3 bases and at J to 5 bases, leaving 11 bases not matched to a gene. There are 16 residues in the CDR3. The CDR3 reads CASSFTPGGGEDTQYF. CDR3 coding DNA: TGTGCCAGCAGCTTTACCCCAGGGGGTGGAGAAGATACGCAGTATTTT. The variable domain in full, completed from reference TRBV13 and TRBJ2-3, reads AAGVIQSPRHLIKEKRETATLKCYPIPRHDTVYWYQQGPGQDPQFLISFYEKMQSDKGSIPDRFSAQQFSDYHSELNMSSLELGDSALYFCASSFTPGGGEDTQYFGPGTRLTVL.

The chain joins TRBV5-4 to TRBJ2-3; 9 bases agree with TRBD1. The CDR3 has 15 amino acids. Per the germline V gene, CDR1 is SGHNT and CDR2 is YYREEE (reference sequence). Losses at the gene ends were 5 bases for V and 3 bases for J; bases not matched to a gene: 7. The chain's CDR3 is CASSYDRGSTDTQYF. DNA of the CDR3: TGTGCCAGCAGTTACGACAGGGGGTCGACAGATACGCAGTATTTT.

The chain carries TRBV9 and TRBJ2-5, with TRBD1 matching over 8 bases. Germline trimming cut 3 bases from V and 0 bases from J; bases unmatched to any gene: 7. The CDR3 sequence is 16 residues long. Germline lookup yields CDR1 SGDLS and CDR2 YYNGEE. CDR3 in amino acids: CASSGWGTGYQETQYF. The CDR3 bases are TGTGCCAGCAGCGGGTGGGGGACAGGATACCAAGAGACCCAGTACTTC.

The V and J genes are TRBV19 and TRBJ2-3; weak D call: TRBD2 (6 bases). Trimming cost V 1 base and J 7 bases, with 12 bases left between them. Germline V gives CDR1 LNHDA, CDR2 SQIVND (reference sequence). This CDR3 is built from 14 residues. CDR3 bases: TGTGCCAGTAGTATAGGCGGGACTCGAAATACGCAGTATTTT. Its protein product is CASSIGGTRNTQYF.

This rearrangement joins TRBV7-9 to TRBJ1-4; D unresolved. V lost 5 bases, J lost 2 bases, and 9 bases lay in between. Germline loops: CDR1 SEHNR, CDR2 FQNEAQ (reference sequence). The CDR3 loop spans 14 amino acids. In DNA form, the CDR3 reads TGTGCCAGCAGCCCCGTTAGGACTAATGAAAAACTGTTTTTT. Translated: CASSPVRTNEKLFF.

The V call is TRBV4-1, the J call TRBJ2-7; possibly TRBD1 for D (5 bases). The CDR3 consists of 15 residues. Trimming pared 2 bases from V and 2 bases from J, leaving 13 bases between. Germline CDR1 reads MGHRA; CDR2 reads YSYEKL. CDR3 loop: CASSQTQGTTYEQYF. For the CDR3, the DNA is TGCGCCAGCAGCCAAACCCAGGGTACAACCTACGAGCAGTACTTC.

This rearrangement joins TRBV7-9 to TRBJ1-1; 8 bases match TRBD1. Germline trimming cut 5 bases from V and 2 bases from J; bases unmatched to any gene: 7. The germline V gene encodes CDR1 SEHNR and CDR2 FQNEAQ (reference sequence). The CDR3 runs 15 residues. For the CDR3, the DNA is TGTGCCAGCAGCATGACAGGGGCCCCTAACACTGAAGCTTTCTTT. This codes for CASSMTGAPNTEAFF.

CDR3 residues: CASSLKGYYEQYF. DNA of the CDR3: TGTGCCAGCAGCTTGAAGGGTTACTACGAGCAGTACTTC. The chain uses TRBV5-4 and TRBJ2-7; D is uncertain. Trimming pared 1 base from V and 3 bases from J, leaving 8 bases between. The CDR3 loop spans 13 amino acids. Per germline, CDR1 SGHNT and CDR2 YYREEE (reference sequence).

The J gene is TRBJ1-1, the V gene TRBV11-2; maybe TRBD1 (6 bases). The CDR3 covers 18 residues. V lost 4 bases and J lost 1, with 22 bases in between. Germline-derived CDR1 and CDR2 are SGHAT and FQNNGV. The CDR3 region has the DNA TGTGCCAGCAGCTCTCAACCGGGGAGGGGGATGTGGAACACTGAAGCTTTCTTT. It yields the protein CASSSQPGRGMWNTEAFF.

The CDR3 bases are TGTGCCAGCGACCGTACAGGGGGCACTGGCTACACCTTC. Protein: CASDRTGGTGYTF. The rearrangement uses TRBV9 and TRBJ1-2; 9 nucleotides match TRBD1. The V gene end was trimmed by 7 bases and the J gene end by 7 bases; junction bases not matched to a gene: 8. Germline CDR1 is SGDLS and CDR2 is YYNGEE. The CDR3 covers 13 residues.

The chain has TRBV29-1 and TRBJ2-7; 11 bases match TRBD1. The length of the CDR3 is 13 residues. Per the germline V gene, CDR1 is SQVTM and CDR2 is ANQGSEA. The V and J ends lost 7 bases and 5 bases, in that order; junction bases with no gene match: 7. CDR3 residues: CSARRTGGNEQYF. The CDR3 DNA follows: TGCAGCGCCCGGCGGACAGGGGGCAACGAGCAGTACTTC.

The chain couples TRBV5-1 to TRBJ2-7, with D unclear. Trimming removed 5 bases from V and 0 bases from J, with 6 bases in between. Germline values: CDR1 SGHRS, CDR2 YFSETQ. The CDR3 totals 12 residues. This CDR3 reads CASRLSSYEQYF. The CDR3 DNA sequence: TGCGCCAGCAGGTTGAGCTCCTACGAGCAGTACTTC.

The chain recombines TRBV5-1 with TRBJ2-1; 13 bases are a match to TRBD2. CDR1 is SGHRS and CDR2 is YFSETQ in the germline V gene. This CDR3 region has 16 residues. V shed 4 bases, J shed 8 bases, and the junction held 9 bases outside the gene matches. The CDR3 DNA reads as TGCGCCAGCAGCCCTGGTGGACTAGCGGGAGTTGATGAGCAGTTCTTC. Protein sequence: CASSPGGLAGVDEQFF.

This clone was seen just once. This rearrangement joins TRBV5-6 to TRBJ2-3, with D tentatively TRBD1 (5 bases). The CDR3 sequence is 16 residues long. From germline, CDR1 is SGHDT and CDR2 YYEEEE. Trimming stripped 1 base from V and 2 bases from J, with 14 bases between. This CDR3 is CASSLFSQGYTDTQYF. CDR3 DNA: TGTGCCAGCAGCTTGTTTTCCCAGGGTTACACAGATACGCAGTATTTT.

This chain joins TRBV5-1 and TRBJ2-5; D ambiguous. This CDR3 contains 12 residues. The V gene lost 6 bases and the J gene lost 3 bases, with 9 bases spanning the gap. From germline, CDR1 is SGHRS and CDR2 YFSETQ. The chain's CDR3 is CASKRQKETQYF. The CDR3 nucleotides read TGCGCCAGCAAACGCCAAAAAGAGACCCAGTACTTC.

The chain recombines TRBV6-1 with TRBJ1-4; 9 positions match TRBD1. With 6 bases clipped from V and 5 bases from J, the junction kept 4 bases outside the gene matches. There are 14 residues in the CDR3. Per the germline V gene, CDR1 is MNHNS and CDR2 is SASEGT. The CDR3 DNA is TGTGCCAGCAGGACCGGGACAGGGAATGAAAAACTGTTTTTT. It yields the protein CASRTGTGNEKLFF.

This chain connects TRBV18 to TRBJ1-2, with a possible D match to TRBD1 (5 bases). Germline V gene sequence: CDR1 KGHSH, CDR2 LQKENI. The V gene lost 8 bases and the J gene lost 5 bases, with 18 bases spanning the gap. The CDR3 is 14 amino acids. CDR3 sequence (DNA): TGTGCCAGCATCCGGGACGCACTTTTTTATGGCTACACCTTC. It codes for CASIRDALFYGYTF.

The chain couples TRBV5-1 to TRBJ2-2, with D tentatively TRBD2 (6 bases). In germline, CDR1 is SGHRS, CDR2 YFSETQ. V was pared by 4 bases and J by 4 bases, with 14 bases between. This CDR3 has 15 residues. CDR3 in amino acids: CASSPEGLTTGELFF. The CDR3 bases are TGCGCCAGCAGCCCGGAGGGCCTCACCACCGGGGAGCTGTTTTTT.

The rearrangement links TRBV5-1 to TRBJ2-2; tentatively, D is TRBD1 or TRBD2 (5 bases each). V lost 1 base and J 4 bases, leaving 11 bases between the germline ends. The CDR3 has 15 residues. Germline CDR1 and CDR2: SGHRS and YFSETQ. In nucleotides, the CDR3 is TGCGCCAGCAGCTTGAATACTAGGGGCACCGGGGAGCTGTTTTTT. Translation: CASSLNTRGTGELFF.

The V gene is TRBV6-1, the J gene TRBJ1-1; D is perhaps TRBD1 (5 bases). CDR1 MNHNS and CDR2 SASEGT come from the germline V gene. Deletions cut 4 bases from V and 0 bases from J, with 12 bases between. The CDR3 contains 15 residues. This CDR3 is CASSVGVLMNTEAFF. The DNA of the CDR3 is TGTGCCAGCAGTGTGGGGGTACTTATGAACACTGAAGCTTTCTTT.

The chain has TRBV28 and TRBJ1-3; D perhaps matches TRBD1 (6 bases). Germline CDR1 MDHEN, CDR2 SYDVKM. The V end lost 3 bases, the J end lost 0 bases, and 12 bases lay between the germline ends. This CDR3 has 16 residues. In DNA, the CDR3 is TGTGCCAGCAGTTTTGGGGGGGCAAGCTCTGGAAACACCATATATTTT. It translates to CASSFGGASSGNTIYF. Combining the CDR3 with reference TRBV28 and TRBJ1-3 gives the whole variable domain DVKVTQSSRYLVKRTGEKVFLECVQDMDHENMFWYRQDPGLGLRLIYFSYDVKMKEKGDIPEGYSVSREKKERFSLILESASTNQTSMYLCASSFGGASSGNTIYFGEGSWLTVV.

This rearrangement joins TRBV5-1 to TRBJ1-1; 10 bases align to TRBD1. In germline, CDR1 is SGHRS, CDR2 YFSETQ. The V segment lost 1 base and the J segment 10 bases; nucleotides outside the gene matches: 7. This CDR3 is 14 amino acids long. The CDR3 nucleotides read TGCGCCAGCAGCTTGAAGGGGACAGGGGATGGAGCTTTCTTT. Residues: CASSLKGTGDGAFF.

This chain links TRBV5-1 with TRBJ2-7; no clear D gene. CDR1 is SGHRS, CDR2 YFSETQ, per germline. Trimming took off 6 bases at V and 2 bases at J, with 21 bases between the two ends. This CDR3 contains 16 residues. CDR3 nucleotide sequence: TGCGCCAGCATTGGAACAGCGTCTGAAGAACCCTACGAGCAGTACTTC. Protein sequence: CASIGTASEEPYEQYF.

The CDR3 nucleotides read TGTGCCAGCAGTGAGAACCCCAGTTCGGGTCCCCAGCATTTT. Its protein product is CASSENPSSGPQHF. The chain links TRBV6-1 to TRBJ1-5; D ambiguous. Germline V CDR1 and CDR2: MNHNS, SASEGT. The CDR3 has 14 amino acids. The germline V and J ends were trimmed by 3 bases and 10 bases, with 16 bases remaining between them.

The V call is TRBV5-1, the J call TRBJ1-2; no clear D. CDR1 SGHRS and CDR2 YFSETQ come from the germline V gene. There are 13 residues in the CDR3. The V and J ends lost 0 bases and 2 bases respectively, with 5 bases between them. The CDR3 coding sequence is TGCGCCAGCAGCTTGGGGAAGAACTATGGCTACACCTTC. Protein sequence: CASSLGKNYGYTF.

The chain employs TRBV4-1 and TRBJ2-3; TRBD2 agrees at 8 bases. J gave up 4 bases and V 3 bases, and 12 bases lay outside the gene matches. Germline V gene data show CDR1 as MGHRA and CDR2 as YSYEKL. The CDR3 consists of 17 residues. CDR3 loop: CASSHPKVGGAPDTQYF. CDR3 nucleotides: TGCGCCAGCAGCCATCCTAAGGTCGGGGGGGCCCCAGATACGCAGTATTTT.

CDR3 amino acids: CASTRGSGGLNTEAFF. CDR3 bases: TGTGCCAGCACGAGAGGGTCCGGGGGACTGAACACTGAAGCTTTCTTT. The chain is built from TRBV7-9 and TRBJ1-1; possible D gene TRBD1, 5 bases. Germline loops: CDR1 SEHNR, CDR2 FQNEAQ (reference sequence). The CDR3 length is 16 residues. Trimming took off 7 bases at V and 0 bases at J, with 18 bases between the two ends.

The chain links TRBV28 to TRBJ2-1; a weak D match, TRBD2 (7 bases). Per the germline V gene, CDR1 is MDHEN and CDR2 is SYDVKM. Trimming removed 2 bases at V and 5 bases at J, with 16 bases between. The CDR3 runs to 16 residues. The CDR3 sequence is CASSLLRGGGNNEQFF. CDR3 DNA: TGTGCCAGCAGTTTACTAAGGGGGGGCGGGAACAATGAGCAGTTCTTC.

The chain recombines TRBV20-1 with TRBJ1-5; D is unclear. This CDR3 has 11 residues. In germline, CDR1 is DFQATT, CDR2 SNEGSKA (reference sequence). V lost 0 bases to trimming and J lost 11 bases, with 8 bases between them. The CDR3 protein is CSARDRRAQHF. CDR3 sequence (DNA): TGCAGTGCTAGAGATAGAAGGGCCCAGCATTTT.